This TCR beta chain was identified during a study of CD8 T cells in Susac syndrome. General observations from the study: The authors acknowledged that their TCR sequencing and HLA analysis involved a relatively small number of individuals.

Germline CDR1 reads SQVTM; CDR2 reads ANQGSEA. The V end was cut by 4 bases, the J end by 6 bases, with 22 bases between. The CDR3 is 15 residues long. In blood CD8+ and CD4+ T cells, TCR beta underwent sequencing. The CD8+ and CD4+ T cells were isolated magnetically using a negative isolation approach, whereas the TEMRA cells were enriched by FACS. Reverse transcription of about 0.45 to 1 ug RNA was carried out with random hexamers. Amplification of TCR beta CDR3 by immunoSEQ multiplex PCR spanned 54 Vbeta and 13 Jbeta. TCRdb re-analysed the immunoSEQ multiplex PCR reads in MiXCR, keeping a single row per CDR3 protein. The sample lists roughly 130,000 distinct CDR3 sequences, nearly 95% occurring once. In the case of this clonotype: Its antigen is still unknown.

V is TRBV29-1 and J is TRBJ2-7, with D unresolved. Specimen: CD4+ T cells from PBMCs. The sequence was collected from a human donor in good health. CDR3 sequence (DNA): TGCAGCGTTGTCGGGCAGTCGTCTGTATCAGCCGAGCAGTACTTC. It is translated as CSVVGQSSVSAEQYF.